Below are 12 T cell receptor beta chains sequenced from a single sample in a study of shared clonotypes between healthy human individuals. Libraries were prepared by immunoSEQ multiplex PCR; TCRdb keeps only in-frame clonotypes and omits some of them. This table has a few hundred thousand clones, approximately 65% appearing once. The sample was memory CD4+ T cells sorted from blood. The subset denotes: CD45RA-negative fraction. These receptors originate from a man aged 30 to 45 in good health.

The chain couples TRBV27 to TRBJ1-1; D might be TRBD1 (5 bases). Trimming removed 2 bases at V and 2 bases at J, with 9 bases between. The CDR3 is made up of 14 amino acids. In germline, CDR1 is MNHEY, CDR2 SMNVEV (reference sequence). The CDR3 coding sequence is TGTGCCAGCAGTTTACGGGGACTTAACACTGAAGCTTTCTTT. Translated: CASSLRGLNTEAFF.

V is TRBV5-1 and J is TRBJ1-1; tentatively, D is TRBD1 (5 bases). Between the trimmed V and J ends, which lost 0 bases and 11 bases, there was a span of 17 bases. Germline V gene sequence: CDR1 SGHRS, CDR2 YFSETQ. This CDR3 has 14 residues. The CDR3 DNA reads as TGCGCCAGCAGCTTGGCCGACAGTGTTAAGGGGGCTTTCTTT. It translates to CASSLADSVKGAFF. Complete variable domain (other parts from reference TRBV5-1 and TRBJ1-1): KAGVTQTPRYLIKTRGQQVTLSCSPISGHRSVSWYQQTPGQGLQFLFEYFSETQRNKGNFPGRFSGRQFSNSRSEMNVSTLELGDSALYLCASSLADSVKGAFFGQGTRLTVV.

The CDR3 DNA sequence: TGCGCCAGCAGCGTACAGGGGGCGGAGAACACTGAAGCTTTCTTT. Amino acids: CASSVQGAENTEAFF. The chain combines TRBV5-1 with TRBJ1-1; 9 bases are a match to TRBD1. This CDR3 comprises 15 residues. Germline V gene sequence: CDR1 SGHRS, CDR2 YFSETQ. With 4 bases clipped from V and 1 base from J, the junction kept 5 bases outside the gene matches. The full variable domain, in which reference TRBV5-1 and TRBJ1-1 provide the parts outside the CDR3, is KAGVTQTPRYLIKTRGQQVTLSCSPISGHRSVSWYQQTPGQGLQFLFEYFSETQRNKGNFPGRFSGRQFSNSRSEMNVSTLELGDSALYLCASSVQGAENTEAFFGQGTRLTVV.

V gene TRBV11-2 combines with J gene TRBJ2-1; the D gene could be TRBD1 or TRBD2 (5 bases each). The V gene's germline CDR1 is SGHAT and CDR2 FQNNGV. V was clipped by 5 bases and J by 8 bases, with 19 bases between them. This CDR3 comprises 15 residues. CDR3 DNA: TGTGCCAGCAGCCTTGGGGCTAGAGGGCGTGATGAGCAGTTCTTC. This sequence encodes CASSLGARGRDEQFF.

This clone was picked up one time. V gene TRBV6-6 combines with J gene TRBJ2-1; 7 nucleotides line up with TRBD2. With V trimmed by 6 bases and J by 5 bases, 7 bases remained unmatched. The germline gives CDR1 MNHNY, CDR2 SVGAGI (reference sequence). This CDR3 is 14 amino acids long. CDR3 in DNA: TGTGCCAGCAGAGACGCGGGGGTCAACAATGAGCAGTTCTTC. It encodes CASRDAGVNNEQFF.

The rearrangement uses TRBV2 and TRBJ2-3; 10 bases match TRBD1. Germline lookup yields CDR1 SNHLY and CDR2 FYNNEI. After removal of 11 bases from V and 6 bases from J, the junction contained 11 bases not matched to a gene. CDR3 size: 14 residues. CDR3 nucleotides: TGTGCCCTCGCCCGGGACAGGGGAGTTGATACGCAGTATTTT. It specifies CALARDRGVDTQYF.

The chain joins TRBV28 to TRBJ1-5; D call uncertain. The length of the CDR3 is 12 residues. Germline values: CDR1 MDHEN, CDR2 SYDVKM. Trimming took 5 bases from V and 6 from J, leaving 8 bases between them. The CDR3 region is CASSHPPQPQHF. CDR3 DNA: TGTGCCAGCAGTCATCCCCCTCAGCCCCAGCATTTT.

The J gene is TRBJ1-3, the V gene TRBV5-1; D remains ambiguous. V lost 7 bases, J lost 0 bases, and 11 bases lay in between. The CDR3 is made up of 14 amino acids. Looked up from germline, CDR1 is SGHRS and CDR2 is YFSETQ. The CDR3 nucleotides read TGCGCCAGCGGGCTTGGCGACTCTGGAAACACCATATATTTT. Translation: CASGLGDSGNTIYF.

The chain has TRBV15 and TRBJ2-3; 8 nucleotides agree with TRBD2. The CDR3 loop spans 15 amino acids. Germline lookup yields CDR1 LNHNV and CDR2 YYDKDF (reference sequence). The ends lost 4 bases at V and 3 bases at J; junction bases unmatched: 6. CDR3 protein: CATSKVAGKTDTQYF. DNA of the CDR3: TGTGCCACCAGCAAGGTAGCGGGAAAAACAGATACGCAGTATTTT.

The CDR3 region is CASSKIWDVGAYEQYF. The CDR3 bases are TGTGCCAGCAGCAAAATATGGGACGTCGGAGCCTACGAGCAGTACTTC. V and J are TRBV21-1 and TRBJ2-7. TRBV21-1 is annotated as a pseudogene. The CDR3 loop spans 16 amino acids.

This clone was seen more than once but under ten times. The chain uses TRBV10-3 and TRBJ1-2; weak D call: TRBD1 (6 bases). V dropped 6 bases and J dropped 4 bases, with 9 bases sitting between them. The CDR3 consists of 12 residues. Germline V gene data show CDR1 as ENHRY and CDR2 as SYGVKD. In DNA, the CDR3 is TGTGCCATCAGGGCAGGGGTCTATGGCTACACCTTC. Translation gives CAIRAGVYGYTF.

The gene calls are TRBV7-2 and TRBJ2-7; unclear D gene. The CDR3 sequence is 13 residues long. V was clipped by 4 bases and J by 3 bases, with 10 bases between them. Germline assignment: CDR1 SGHTA and CDR2 FQGNSA. CDR3 protein: CASSSPPHYEQYF. The CDR3 DNA sequence: TGTGCCAGCAGCTCGCCTCCCCACTACGAGCAGTACTTC.